The clone carrying this TCR beta chain was detected only a few times. Up to about 2 ug genomic DNA was used for TCRB CDR3 amplification. Primers: 60 V beta forward and 13 J beta reverse. This table comes from immunoSEQ multiplex PCR, and its TCRdb copy is limited to in-frame clones, with some not included. The sample carries approximately 90,000 clones, roughly four fifths recorded once. J was trimmed by 4 bases and V by 1 base; bases with no gene match: 5. The CDR3 contains 15 residues. CDR1 and CDR2 from the germline V gene are SGDLS and YYNGEE. The sample originates from a study of glioma-infiltrating T cells after dendritic cell vaccination. Indicated time point: after dendritic cell vaccination, including at tumor progression/relapse.

This TCR was recovered from a human donor with glioblastoma. The source material was blood, sampled after dendritic cell vaccination. This chain uses TRBV9 with TRBJ1-3; the match to TRBD1 covers 7 bases. The chain's CDR3 is CASSVKGTAGNTIYF. The DNA for the CDR3 is TGTGCCAGCAGCGTAAAAGGGACAGCCGGAAACACCATATATTTT.